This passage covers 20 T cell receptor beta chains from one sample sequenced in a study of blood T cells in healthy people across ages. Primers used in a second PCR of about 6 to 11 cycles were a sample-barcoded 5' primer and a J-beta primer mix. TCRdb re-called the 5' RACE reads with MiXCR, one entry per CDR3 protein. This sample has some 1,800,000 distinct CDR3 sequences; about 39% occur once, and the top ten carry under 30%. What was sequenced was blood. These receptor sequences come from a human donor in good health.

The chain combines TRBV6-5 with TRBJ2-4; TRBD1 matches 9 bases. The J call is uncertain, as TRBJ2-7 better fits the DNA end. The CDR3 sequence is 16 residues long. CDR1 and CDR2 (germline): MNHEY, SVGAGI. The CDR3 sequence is CASSYSPGQGGYEQYF. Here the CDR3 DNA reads TGTGCCAGCAGTTACTCACCGGGACAGGGTGGCTACGAGCAGTACTTC.

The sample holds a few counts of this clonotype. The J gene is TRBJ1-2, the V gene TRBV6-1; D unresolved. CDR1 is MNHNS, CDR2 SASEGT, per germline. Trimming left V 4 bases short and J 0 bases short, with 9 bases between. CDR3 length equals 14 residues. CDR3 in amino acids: CASSGTGSNYGYTF. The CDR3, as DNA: TGTGCCAGCAGTGGAACCGGTTCTAACTATGGCTACACCTTC.

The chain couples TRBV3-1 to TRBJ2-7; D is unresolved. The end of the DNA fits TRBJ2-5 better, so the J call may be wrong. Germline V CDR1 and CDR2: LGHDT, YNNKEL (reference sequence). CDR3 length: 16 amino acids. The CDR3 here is CASSQDASTIQETQYF. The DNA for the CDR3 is TGTGCCAGCAGCCAAGATGCTTCGACAATACAAGAGACCCAGTACTTC.

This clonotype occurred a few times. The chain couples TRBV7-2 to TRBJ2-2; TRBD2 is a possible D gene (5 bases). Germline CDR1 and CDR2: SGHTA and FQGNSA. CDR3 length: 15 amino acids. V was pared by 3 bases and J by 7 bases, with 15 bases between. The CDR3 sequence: CASSFERRMNGELFF. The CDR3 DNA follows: TGTGCCAGCAGCTTCGAGCGGAGGATGAACGGGGAGCTGTTTTTT.

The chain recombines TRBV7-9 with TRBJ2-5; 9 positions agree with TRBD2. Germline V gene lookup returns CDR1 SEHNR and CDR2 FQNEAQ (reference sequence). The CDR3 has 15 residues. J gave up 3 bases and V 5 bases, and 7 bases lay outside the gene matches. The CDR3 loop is CASSKAGGLEETQYF. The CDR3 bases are TGTGCCAGCAGCAAAGCGGGGGGCCTGGAAGAGACCCAGTACTTC. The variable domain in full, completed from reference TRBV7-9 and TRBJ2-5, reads DTGVSQNPRHKITKRGQNVTFRCDPISEHNRLYWYRQTLGQGPEFLTYFQNEAQLEKSRLLSDRFSAERPKGSFSTLEIQRTEQGDSAMYLCASSKAGGLEETQYFGPGTRLLVL.

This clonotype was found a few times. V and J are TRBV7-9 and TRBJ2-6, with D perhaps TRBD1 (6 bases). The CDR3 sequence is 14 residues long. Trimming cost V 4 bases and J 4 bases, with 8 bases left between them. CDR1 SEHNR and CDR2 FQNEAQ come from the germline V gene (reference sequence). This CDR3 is CASSSDRGANVLTF. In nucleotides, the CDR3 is TGTGCCAGCAGCTCGGACAGAGGGGCCAACGTCCTGACTTTC.

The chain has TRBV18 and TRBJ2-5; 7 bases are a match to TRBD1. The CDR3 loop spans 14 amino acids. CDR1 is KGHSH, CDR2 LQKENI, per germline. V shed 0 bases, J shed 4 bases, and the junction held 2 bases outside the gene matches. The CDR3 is CASSPPGQRETQYF. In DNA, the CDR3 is TGTGCCAGCTCACCACCGGGACAGAGAGAGACCCAGTACTTC.

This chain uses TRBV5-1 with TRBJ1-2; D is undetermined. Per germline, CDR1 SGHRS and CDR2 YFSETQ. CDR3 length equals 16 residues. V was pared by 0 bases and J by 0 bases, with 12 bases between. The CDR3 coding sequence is TGCGCCAGCAGCTTGGAGGCTCGCGGGGCTAACTATGGCTACACCTTC. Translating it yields CASSLEARGANYGYTF.

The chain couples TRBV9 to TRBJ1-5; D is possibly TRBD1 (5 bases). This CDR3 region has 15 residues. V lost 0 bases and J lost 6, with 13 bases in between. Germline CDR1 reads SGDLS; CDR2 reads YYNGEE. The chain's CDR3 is CASSVGGAVVQPQHF. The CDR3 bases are TGTGCCAGCAGCGTAGGAGGGGCCGTGGTTCAGCCCCAGCATTTT.

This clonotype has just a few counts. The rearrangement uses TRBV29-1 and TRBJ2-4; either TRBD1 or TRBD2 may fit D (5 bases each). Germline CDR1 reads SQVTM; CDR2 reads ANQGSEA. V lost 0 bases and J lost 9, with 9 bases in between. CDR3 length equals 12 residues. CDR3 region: CSVEEGRGIQYF. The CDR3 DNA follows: TGCAGCGTTGAAGAGGGACGAGGCATTCAGTACTTC.

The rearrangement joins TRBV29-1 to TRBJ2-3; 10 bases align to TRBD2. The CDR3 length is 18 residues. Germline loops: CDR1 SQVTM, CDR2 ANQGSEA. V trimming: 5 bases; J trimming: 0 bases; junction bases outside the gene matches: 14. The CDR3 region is CSVQGVSGGQTSTDTQYF. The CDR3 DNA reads TGCAGCGTTCAAGGAGTTAGCGGGGGGCAAACTAGCACAGATACGCAGTATTTT.

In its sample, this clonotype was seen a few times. CDR3 amino acids: CASSQEQGYDEQYF. CDR3 bases: TGCGCCAGCAGCCAAGAACAGGGCTATGACGAGCAGTACTTC. This chain joins TRBV4-3 and TRBJ2-7; D perhaps matches TRBD1 (6 bases). Germline V gene sequence: CDR1 LGHNA, CDR2 YSLEER. CDR3 length: 14 residues. V was trimmed by 0 bases and J by 5 bases, leaving 11 bases between them.

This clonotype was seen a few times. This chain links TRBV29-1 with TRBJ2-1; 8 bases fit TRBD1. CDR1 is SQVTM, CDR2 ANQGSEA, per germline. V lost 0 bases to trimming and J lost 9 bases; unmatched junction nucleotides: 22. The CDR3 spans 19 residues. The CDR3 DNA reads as TGCAGCGTTGAAGAGGTCGACAGGGGAGCCGTAGGAGGGGTCGGTGAGCAGTTCTTC. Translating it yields CSVEEVDRGAVGGVGEQFF.

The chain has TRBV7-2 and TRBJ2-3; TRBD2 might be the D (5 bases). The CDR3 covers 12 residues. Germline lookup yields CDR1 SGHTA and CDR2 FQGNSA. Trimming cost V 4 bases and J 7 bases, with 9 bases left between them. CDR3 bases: TGTGCCAGCAGCTCCGGAGGAAATACGCAGTATTTT. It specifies CASSSGGNTQYF.

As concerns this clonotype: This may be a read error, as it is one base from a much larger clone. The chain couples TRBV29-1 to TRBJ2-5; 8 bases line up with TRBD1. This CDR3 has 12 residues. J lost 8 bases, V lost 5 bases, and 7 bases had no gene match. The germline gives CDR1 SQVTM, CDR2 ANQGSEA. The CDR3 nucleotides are TGCAGCGTTAACGACAGGGGCGACACCCAGTACTTC. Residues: CSVNDRGDTQYF.

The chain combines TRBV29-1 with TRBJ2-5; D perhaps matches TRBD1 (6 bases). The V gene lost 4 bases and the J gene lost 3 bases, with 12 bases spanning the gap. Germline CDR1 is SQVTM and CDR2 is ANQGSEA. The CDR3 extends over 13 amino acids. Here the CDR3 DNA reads TGCAGCGTTGGATCTACAGGGAAAGAGACCCAGTACTTC. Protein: CSVGSTGKETQYF.

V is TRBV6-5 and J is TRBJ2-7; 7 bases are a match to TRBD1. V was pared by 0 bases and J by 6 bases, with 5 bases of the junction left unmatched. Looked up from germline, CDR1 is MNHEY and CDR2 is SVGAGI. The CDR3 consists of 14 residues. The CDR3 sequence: CASSYSPTGREQYF. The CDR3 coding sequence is TGTGCCAGCAGTTACTCCCCGACAGGGCGCGAGCAGTACTTC.

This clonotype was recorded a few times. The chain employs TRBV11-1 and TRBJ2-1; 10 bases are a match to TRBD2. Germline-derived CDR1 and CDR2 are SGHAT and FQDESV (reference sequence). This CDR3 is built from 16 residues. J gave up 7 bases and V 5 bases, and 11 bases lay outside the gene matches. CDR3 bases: TGTGCCAGCAGCCCTCATAGCGGGGGGCCGGGGAATGAGCAGTTCTTC. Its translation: CASSPHSGGPGNEQFF.

The CDR3 nucleotides are TGCGCCAGCAGCTTGGAGGGGGACGGACAAGAGACCCAGTACTTC. This sequence encodes CASSLEGDGQETQYF. This chain links TRBV5-1 with TRBJ2-5; a possible D gene is TRBD1 (6 bases). Trimming stripped 0 bases from V and 2 bases from J, with 11 bases between. The CDR3 sequence is 15 residues long. Germline-derived CDR1 and CDR2 are SGHRS and YFSETQ.

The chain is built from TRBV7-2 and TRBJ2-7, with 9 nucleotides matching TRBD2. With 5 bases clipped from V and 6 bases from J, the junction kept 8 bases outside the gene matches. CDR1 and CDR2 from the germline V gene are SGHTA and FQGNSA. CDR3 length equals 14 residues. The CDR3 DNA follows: TGTGCCAGCAGCGTCTACCTGACTAGCGGCGAGCAGTACTTC. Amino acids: CASSVYLTSGEQYF.